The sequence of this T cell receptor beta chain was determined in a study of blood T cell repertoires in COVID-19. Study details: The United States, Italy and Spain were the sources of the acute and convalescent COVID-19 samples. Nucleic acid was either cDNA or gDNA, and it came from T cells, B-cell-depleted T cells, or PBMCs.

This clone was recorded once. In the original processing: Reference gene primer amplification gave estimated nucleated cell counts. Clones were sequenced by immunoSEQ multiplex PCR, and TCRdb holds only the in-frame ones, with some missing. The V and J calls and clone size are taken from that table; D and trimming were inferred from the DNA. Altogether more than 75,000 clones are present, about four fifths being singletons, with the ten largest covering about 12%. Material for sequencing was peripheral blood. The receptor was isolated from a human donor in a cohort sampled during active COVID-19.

The CDR3, as DNA: TGTGCCAGCAGCCAAGTTAAAGGGGGGGGAGATACGCAGTATTTT. It codes for CASSQVKGGGDTQYF. V gene TRBV3-1 (or the pseudogene TRBV3-2) combines with J gene TRBJ2-3, with D possibly matching TRBD2 (7 bases). The CDR3 is 15 amino acids. In germline, CDR1 is LGHDT, CDR2 YNNKEL (reference sequence). V gave up 1 base and J gave up 5 bases, with 13 bases separating them.